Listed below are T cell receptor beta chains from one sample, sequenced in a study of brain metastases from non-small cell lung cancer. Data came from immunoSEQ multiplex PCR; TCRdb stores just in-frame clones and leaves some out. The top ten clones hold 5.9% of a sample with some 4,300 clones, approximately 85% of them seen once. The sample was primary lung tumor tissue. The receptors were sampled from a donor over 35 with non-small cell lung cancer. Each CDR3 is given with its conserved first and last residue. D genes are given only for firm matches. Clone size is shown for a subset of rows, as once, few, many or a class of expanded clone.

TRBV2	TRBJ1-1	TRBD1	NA	TGTGCCAGCAACGAGGGGACAGTCACTGAAGCTTTCTTT	CASNEGTVTEAFF
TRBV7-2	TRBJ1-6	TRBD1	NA	TGTGCCAGCAGCCCCGGACAGGGAATTTCACCCCTCCACTTT	CASSPGQGISPLHF
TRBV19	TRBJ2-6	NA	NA	TGTGCCAGTAGAACTAATGGGGCAGGGGCCAACGTCCTGACTTTC	CASRTNGAGANVLTF
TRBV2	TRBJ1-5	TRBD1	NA	TGTGCCAGCAGTACAGGGGGCATGGGGCCCCAGCATTTT	CASSTGGMGPQHF
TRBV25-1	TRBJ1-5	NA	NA	TGTGCCAGCAGTGAATCGTTACAGTCCAATCAGCCCCAGCATTTT	CASSESLQSNQPQHF
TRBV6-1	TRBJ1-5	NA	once	TGTGCCAGCAGTGAAGGGGGAAATCAGCCCCAGCATTTT	CASSEGGNQPQHF
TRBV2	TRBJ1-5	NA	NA	TGTGCCAGCACCTCAGACAGCTCTTCCCAGCATTTT	CASTSDSSSQHF
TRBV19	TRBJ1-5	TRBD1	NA	TGTGCCAGTAGTATCAGGACAGGGAGCAATCAGCCCCAGCATTTT	CASSIRTGSNQPQHF
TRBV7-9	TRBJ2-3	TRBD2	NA	TGTGCCAGCAGCTTATTCCCTAGCGGGAGGGCAACAGATACGCAGTATTTT	CASSLFPSGRATDTQYF
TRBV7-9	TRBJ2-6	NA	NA	TGTGCCAGCAGCGACCTGAGGGGGACGGGATCCTCTGGGGCCAACGTCCTGACTTTC	CASSDLRGTGSSGANVLTF
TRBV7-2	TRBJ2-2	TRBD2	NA	TGTGCCAGCAGCTTAAGCGCTAGCGGGGGGACCGGGGAGCTGTTTTTT	CASSLSASGGTGELFF
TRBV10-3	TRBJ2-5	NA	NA	TGTGCCATCAGTGGGGACACCCAAGAGACCCAGTACTTC	CAISGDTQETQYF
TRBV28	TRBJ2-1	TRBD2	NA	TGTGCCAGCAGTGACTTAGCGGGAATCTACAATGAGCAGTTCTTC	CASSDLAGIYNEQFF
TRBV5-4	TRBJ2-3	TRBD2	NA	TGTGCCAGCAGCTTAGCCGGGAGGGCCTCCGGCACAGATACGCAGTATTTT	CASSLAGRASGTDTQYF
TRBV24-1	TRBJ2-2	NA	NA	TGTGCCACCAGTAAGGAGGGAGGCACTGGGGAGCTGTTTTTT	CATSKEGGTGELFF
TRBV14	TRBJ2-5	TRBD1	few	TGTGCCAGCAGCCAAGCGGGGACCGGGACAGGGTTCCAAGAGACCCAGTACTTC	CASSQAGTGTGFQETQYF
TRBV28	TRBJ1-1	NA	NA	TGTGCCAGCAGTTTGACCTACACTGAAGCTTTCTTT	CASSLTYTEAFF
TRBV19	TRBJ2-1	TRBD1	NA	TGTGCCAGCCACAGGGGGGTGGGGTACAATGAGCAGTTCTTC	CASHRGVGYNEQFF
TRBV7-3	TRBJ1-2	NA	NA	TGTGCCAGCGGTCGCGCCAGGGACGAATCTAACTATGGCTACACCTTC	CASGRARDESNYGYTF
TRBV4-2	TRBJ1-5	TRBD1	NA	TGTGCCAGCAGCCTTGGACAGGGTGGTCAGCCCCAGCATTTT	CASSLGQGGQPQHF
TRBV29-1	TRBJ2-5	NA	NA	TGCAGCGTTGGAGCGGAAGAGACCCAGTACTTC	CSVGAEETQYF
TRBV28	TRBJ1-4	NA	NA	TGTGCCAGCAGTTTCGGGACTACAGGACGGGAAAAACTGTTTTTT	CASSFGTTGREKLFF
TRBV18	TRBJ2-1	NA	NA	TGTGCCAGCTCACCAGCTAGACCTAATGAGCAGTTCTTC	CASSPARPNEQFF
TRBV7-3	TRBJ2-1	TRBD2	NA	TGTGCCAGCAGCTCCGGGACTAGCGGGAGGGGATCCTACAATGAGCAGTTCTTC	CASSSGTSGRGSYNEQFF
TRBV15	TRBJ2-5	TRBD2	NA	TGTGCCACCAGCGCCGGACTAGCGGGGAGAGAGACCCAGTACTTC	CATSAGLAGRETQYF
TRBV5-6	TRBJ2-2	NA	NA	TGTGCCAGCAGCTTTGGGGGGACAGTCACCGGGGAGCTGTTTTTT	CASSFGGTVTGELFF
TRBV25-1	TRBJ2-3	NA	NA	TGTGCCAGCAGTGAGAACAATCCAGATACGCAGTATTTT	CASSENNPDTQYF
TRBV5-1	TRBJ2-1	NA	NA	TGCGCCAGCAGCCCAGGGGCCGGGGGTTATCACAATGAGCAGTTCTTC	CASSPGAGGYHNEQFF
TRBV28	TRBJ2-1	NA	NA	TGTGCCAGCAGCGCTACCGGGACTCGCAACAATGAGCAGTTCTTC	CASSATGTRNNEQFF
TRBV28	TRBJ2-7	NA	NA	TGTGCCAGCAAACGAAGGACTGCGGTCCACGAGCAGTACTTC	CASKRRTAVHEQYF
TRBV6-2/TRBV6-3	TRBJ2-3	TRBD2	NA	TGTGCCAGCAGTTACTCCCCCTCTAGGAGCGGGAGGCTTAGCACAGATACGCAGTATTTT	CASSYSPSRSGRLSTDTQYF
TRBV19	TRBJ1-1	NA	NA	TGTGCCAGTGCCGCCGCGGCGTGGACTGAAGCTTTCTTT	CASAAAAWTEAFF
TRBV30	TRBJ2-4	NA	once	TGTGCCTGGAGTGACCCGAGGGCAAACATTCAGTACTTC	CAWSDPRANIQYF
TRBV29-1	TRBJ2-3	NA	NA	TGCAGCGTTGAAGATCGCCTCATTTCTAGCACAGATACGCAGTATTTT	CSVEDRLISSTDTQYF
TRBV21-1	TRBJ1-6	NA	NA	TGTGCCAGCAGCAAAGGAGGGGGACAGGGGAATTCACCCCTCCACTTT	CASSKGGGQGNSPLHF
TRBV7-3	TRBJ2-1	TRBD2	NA	TGTGCCAGCAGCTTCAGGACTAGCGGGAGGGCGAGGTACAATGAGCAGTTCTTC	CASSFRTSGRARYNEQFF
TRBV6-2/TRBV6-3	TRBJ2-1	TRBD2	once	TGTGCCAGCAGTGGGGCGGGAGGGCGCAATGAGCAGTTCTTC	CASSGAGGRNEQFF
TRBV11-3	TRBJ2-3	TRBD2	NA	TGTGCCAGCAGCCAAACTAGCGGGAGTTTTACAGATACGCAGTATTTT	CASSQTSGSFTDTQYF
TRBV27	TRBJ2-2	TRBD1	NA	TGTGCCAGCAGTTTATCGGACAGGGTAACGGGAGCCGGGGAGCTGTTTTTT	CASSLSDRVTGAGELFF
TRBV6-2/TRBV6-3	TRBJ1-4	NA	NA	TGTGCCAGCAGTTACGGGGAGGGGCTGGAAAAACTGTTTTTT	CASSYGEGLEKLFF
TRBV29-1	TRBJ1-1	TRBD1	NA	TGCAGCGTTGAAGAGCCGGGACAGGGGAACACTGAAGCTTTCTTT	CSVEEPGQGNTEAFF
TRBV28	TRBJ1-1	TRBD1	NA	TGTGCCAGCAGTTTCGCCGGACAGGGGGGAATCGGTGAAGCTTTCTTT	CASSFAGQGGIGEAFF
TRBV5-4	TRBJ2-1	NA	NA	TGTGCCAGCAGCTCTAACAGGGAGGGGCAGTTCTTC	CASSSNREGQFF
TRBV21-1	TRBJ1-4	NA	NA	TGTGCCAGCAGCTTTCATGGGGTCCCAGTTCCCCTCGCAACTAATGAAAAACTGTTTTTT	CASSFHGVPVPLATNEKLFF
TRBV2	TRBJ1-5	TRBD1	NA	TGTGCCAGCAGGGACAGGGAATGGCAGCCCCAGCATTTT	CASRDREWQPQHF
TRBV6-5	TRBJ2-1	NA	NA	TGTGCCAGCTCGTACAATGAGCAGTTCTTC	CASSYNEQFF
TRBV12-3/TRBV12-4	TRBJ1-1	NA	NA	TGTGCCAGCAGTTCGGCCGGGAGTGAAGCTTTCTTT	CASSSAGSEAFF
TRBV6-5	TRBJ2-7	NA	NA	TGTGCCAGCAGTTACTCGAAAGGGGCCCCAAACTACGAGCAGTACTTC	CASSYSKGAPNYEQYF
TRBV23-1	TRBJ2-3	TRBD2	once	TGCGCCAGCAGTCAGACTAGCGGCACAGATACGCAGTATTTT	CASSQTSGTDTQYF
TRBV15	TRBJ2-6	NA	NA	TGTGCCACCTACGGGCCCGGGGCCAACGTCCTGACTTTC	CATYGPGANVLTF
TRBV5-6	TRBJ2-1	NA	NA	TGTGCCAGCAGCTTAGGGCGGAGGAGCTCCTACAATGAGCAGTTCTTC	CASSLGRRSSYNEQFF
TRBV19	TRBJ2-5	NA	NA	TGTGCCAGTAGTATCGGCCCGCGGGGACAAGAGACCCAGTACTTC	CASSIGPRGQETQYF
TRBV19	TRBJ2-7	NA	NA	TGTGCCAGTAGGGAGGAGGGTCGGTCCATGGGCGAGCAGTACTTC	CASREEGRSMGEQYF